Listed below are T cell receptor beta chains from one sample, sequenced in a study of blood T cell repertoires in COVID-19. Profiling relied on immunoSEQ multiplex PCR, and the TCRdb table lists in-frame clones only, not all of them. The top ten clones hold 2% to 2.5% of a sample with tens of thousands of clones, roughly 80% of them seen once. The sequencing sample was made of peripheral blood. The receptors derive from a man between 65 and 79 years old with COVID-19, enrolled during active disease. Each CDR3 is given with its conserved first and last residue. A D gene is named only where the DNA matches it firmly. The size field is filled for only some rows; it gives once, few, many or a size class.

j_gene	d_gene	abundance	v_gene	len	CDR3nt	CDR3aa
TRBJ1-1	.	.	TRBV28	15	TGTGCCAGCAGTTCCAAGGGGCTTAGAATTACTGAAGCTTTCTTT	CASSSKGLRITEAFF
TRBJ2-1	TRBD2	.	TRBV6-6	15	TGTGCCAGCAGTTACTCGCTAGCGGGAGAGGGTGAGCAGTTCTTC	CASSYSLAGEGEQFF
TRBJ2-7	TRBD2	.	TRBV11-2	17	TGTGCCAGCATCTCCGGTAGGGTTAGCGGGGCCTCCTACGAGCAGTACTTC	CASISGRVSGASYEQYF
TRBJ2-3	.	.	TRBV7-3	14	TGTGCCAGCAGCTTAACCCCTTCCACAGATACGCAGTATTTT	CASSLTPSTDTQYF
TRBJ2-7	TRBD1	.	TRBV6-2/TRBV6-3	14	TGTGCCAGCAGTCCGGGACAGTTTGTCTACGAGCAGTACTTC	CASSPGQFVYEQYF
TRBJ2-2	TRBD2	.	TRBV6-2/TRBV6-3	18	TGTGCCAGCAGTCGCGGGACTAGCGGGAGAATATTAACCGGGGAGCTGTTTTTT	CASSRGTSGRILTGELFF
TRBJ2-1	TRBD2	.	TRBV28	13	TGTGCCGGAACCCGGGGAGGGAACAATGAGCAGTTCTTC	CAGTRGGNNEQFF
TRBJ2-3	TRBD2	.	TRBV25-1	16	TGTGCCAGCAGTCAAGCGGGAGTCTCGAGCACAGATACGCAGTATTTT	CASSQAGVSSTDTQYF
TRBJ1-2	.	once	TRBV7-9	13	TGTGCCAGCAGCTTAGTGGGCAGGGAAGGCTACACCTTC	CASSLVGREGYTF
TRBJ1-5	.	.	TRBV28	14	TGTGCCAGCAGTTTGGGAGGGGATAATCAGCCCCAGCATTTT	CASSLGGDNQPQHF
TRBJ1-2	TRBD1	.	TRBV10-3	15	TGTGCCATCAGTGGCTGGGACAGACTCTTCTATGGCTACACCTTC	CAISGWDRLFYGYTF
TRBJ1-3	TRBD1	few	TRBV19	15	TGTGCCAGTAGTACGTTGACAGGGAGAGGAAACACCATATATTTT	CASSTLTGRGNTIYF
TRBJ1-6	.	.	TRBV3-1/TRBV3-2	14	TGTGCCAGCAAGCGACAGGCTAGCAACTCACCCCTCCACTTT	CASKRQASNSPLHF
TRBJ1-1	.	.	TRBV6-2/TRBV6-3	12	TGTGCCAGCAGCTCCACCGGGGCTGAAGCTTTCTTT	CASSSTGAEAFF
TRBJ2-5	TRBD1	few	TRBV5-1	13	TGCGCCAGCAGATGGACAGGGCAAGAGACCCAGTACTTC	CASRWTGQETQYF
TRBJ2-3	TRBD2	.	TRBV11-3	16	TGTGCCAGCAGCTCCGGACTAGCGGGGATGGCAGATACGCAGTATTTT	CASSSGLAGMADTQYF
TRBJ1-2	TRBD1	.	TRBV5-1	17	TGCGCCAGCAGCTTGAGAGCTGGGACAGGCGTTAACTATGGCTACACCTTC	CASSLRAGTGVNYGYTF
TRBJ2-3	.	.	TRBV2	12	TGTGCCAGCAGTCGGGAGCGGGATACGCAGTATTTT	CASSRERDTQYF
TRBJ2-7	.	once	TRBV20-1	11	TGCAGTGCACCCGATAACTTCGAGCAGTACTTC	CSAPDNFEQYF
TRBJ1-4	TRBD1	.	TRBV5-1	14	TGCGCCAGCAGCTTCGGACAGGTGCGGGAAAAACTGTTTTTT	CASSFGQVREKLFF
TRBJ2-7	TRBD1	.	TRBV11-1	14	TGTGCCAGCAGGTTCGCGGACAGGGGTTTCGAGCAGTACTTC	CASRFADRGFEQYF
TRBJ2-3	TRBD2	few	TRBV5-1	16	TGCGCCAGCAGCATCCAAGCGGGAGGGCCTACAGATACGCAGTATTTT	CASSIQAGGPTDTQYF
TRBJ2-6	.	.	TRBV5-1	18	TGCGCCAGCAGCTTTCGACAGGTTATCAGCTCTGGGGCCAACGTCCTGACTTTC	CASSFRQVISSGANVLTF
TRBJ2-3	.	.	TRBV7-3	14	TGTGCCAGCAGCCGCTCATCGGGCACAGATACGCAGTATTTT	CASSRSSGTDTQYF
TRBJ1-2	.	.	TRBV28	15	TGTGCCAGCACCTCCCCGGAGGGGCAGAACTATGGCTACACCTTC	CASTSPEGQNYGYTF
TRBJ2-2	TRBD1	once	TRBV24-1	17	TGTGCCACCAGTGACCGGGGGACAGGGGGCCGAACCGGGGAGCTGTTTTTT	CATSDRGTGGRTGELFF
TRBJ1-2	.	.	TRBV6-1	15	TGTGCCAGCAGTGAAGGGACAGTTTCTAACTATGGCTACACCTTC	CASSEGTVSNYGYTF
TRBJ2-5	TRBD2	.	TRBV6-2/TRBV6-3	15	TGTGCCAGCAGTTATCTAGCGGGAGTTGGAGAGACCCAGTACTTC	CASSYLAGVGETQYF
TRBJ1-1	.	.	TRBV28	14	TGTGCCAGCAGTTTAACAGGGAAGATTACTGAAGCTTTCTTT	CASSLTGKITEAFF
TRBJ1-5	.	.	TRBV4-3	13	TGCGCCAGCAGCCAAGGTAGTCGTCAGCCCCAGCATTTT	CASSQGSRQPQHF
TRBJ2-1	TRBD2	.	TRBV7-6	15	TGTGCCAGCAGCTTAAAGACTAGCGGTTACAATGAGCAGTTCTTC	CASSLKTSGYNEQFF
TRBJ1-1	TRBD1	.	TRBV28	20	TGTGCCAGCAGTTTAATAGCAGGGGGCGTTGGCCTCTCCATGAACACTGAAGCTTTCTTT	CASSLIAGGVGLSMNTEAFF
TRBJ1-3	TRBD1	.	TRBV27	14	TGTGCCAGCAGCTCTACAGGGGCCGGAAACACCATATATTTT	CASSSTGAGNTIYF
TRBJ2-7	TRBD2	.	TRBV7-2	17	TGTGCCAGCAGCCCCCGCCGACTAGCGGGAGCCAACTACGAGCAGTACTTC	CASSPRRLAGANYEQYF
TRBJ1-2	.	.	TRBV27	14	TGTGCCAGCAGTTCTCCGGGACTGAACTATGGCTACACCTTC	CASSSPGLNYGYTF
TRBJ1-1	.	.	TRBV9	14	TGTGCCAGCAGCGGTGGGGGGTTGAACACTGAAGCTTTCTTT	CASSGGGLNTEAFF
TRBJ2-7	.	.	TRBV4-2	15	TGTGCCAGCAGCCAAGACCACAGGGTAGGTTACGAGCAGTACTTC	CASSQDHRVGYEQYF